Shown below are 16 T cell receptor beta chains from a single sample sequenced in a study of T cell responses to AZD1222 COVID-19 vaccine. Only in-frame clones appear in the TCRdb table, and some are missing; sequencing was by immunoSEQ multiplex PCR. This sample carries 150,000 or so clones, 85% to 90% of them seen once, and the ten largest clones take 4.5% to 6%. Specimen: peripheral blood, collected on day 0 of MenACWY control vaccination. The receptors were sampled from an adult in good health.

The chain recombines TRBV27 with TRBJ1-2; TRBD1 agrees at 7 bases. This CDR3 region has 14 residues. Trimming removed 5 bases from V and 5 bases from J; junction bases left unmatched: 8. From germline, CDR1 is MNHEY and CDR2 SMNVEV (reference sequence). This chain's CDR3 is CASSRGQWIYGYTF. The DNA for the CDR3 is TGTGCCAGCAGTCGGGGACAGTGGATTTATGGCTACACCTTC.

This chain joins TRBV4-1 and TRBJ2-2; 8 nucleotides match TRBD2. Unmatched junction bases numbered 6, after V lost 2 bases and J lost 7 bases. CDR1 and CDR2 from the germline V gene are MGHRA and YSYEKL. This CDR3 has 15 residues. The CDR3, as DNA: TGCGCCAGCAGCCAACAGGCTAGCGGGTACGGGGAGCTGTTTTTT. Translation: CASSQQASGYGELFF.

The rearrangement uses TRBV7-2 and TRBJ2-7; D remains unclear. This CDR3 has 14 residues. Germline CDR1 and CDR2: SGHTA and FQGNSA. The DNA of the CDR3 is TGTGCTAGCTCTCCTGGTCAGAGCTCCTACGAGCAGTACTTC. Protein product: CASSPGQSSYEQYF.

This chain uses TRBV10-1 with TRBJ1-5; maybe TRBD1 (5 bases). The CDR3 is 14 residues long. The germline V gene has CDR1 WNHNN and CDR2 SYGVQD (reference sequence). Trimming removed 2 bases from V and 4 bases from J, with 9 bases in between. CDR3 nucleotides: TGCGCCAGCAGTGAGGGGGACCGGAATCAGCCCCAGCATTTT. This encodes CASSEGDRNQPQHF.

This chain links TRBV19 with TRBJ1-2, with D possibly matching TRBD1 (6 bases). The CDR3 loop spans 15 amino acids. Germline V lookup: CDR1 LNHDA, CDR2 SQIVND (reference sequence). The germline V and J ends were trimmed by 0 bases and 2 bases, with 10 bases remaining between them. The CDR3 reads CASSIETGSNYGYTF. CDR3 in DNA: TGTGCCAGTAGTATAGAAACAGGGAGCAACTATGGCTACACCTTC.

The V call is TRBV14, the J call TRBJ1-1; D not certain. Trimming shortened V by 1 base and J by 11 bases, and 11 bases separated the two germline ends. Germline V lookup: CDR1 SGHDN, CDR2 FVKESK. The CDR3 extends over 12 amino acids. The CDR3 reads CASSQVRGSAFF. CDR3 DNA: TGTGCCAGCAGCCAAGTTCGGGGATCCGCTTTCTTT.

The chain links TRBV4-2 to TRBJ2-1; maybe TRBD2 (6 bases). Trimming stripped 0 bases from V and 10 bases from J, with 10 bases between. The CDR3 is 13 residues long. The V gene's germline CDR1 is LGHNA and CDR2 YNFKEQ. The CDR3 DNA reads TGTGCCAGCAGCCAAGACCGGGGAGGCGAGCAGTTCTTC. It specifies CASSQDRGGEQFF.

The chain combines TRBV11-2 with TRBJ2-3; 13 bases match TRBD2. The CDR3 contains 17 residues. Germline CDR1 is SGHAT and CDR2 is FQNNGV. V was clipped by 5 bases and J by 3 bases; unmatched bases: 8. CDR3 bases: TGTGCCAGCAGCACGGGACTAGCGGGACTTATAACAGATACGCAGTATTTT. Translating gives CASSTGLAGLITDTQYF. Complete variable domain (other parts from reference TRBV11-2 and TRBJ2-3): EAGVAQSPRYKIIEKRQSVAFWCNPISGHATLYWYQQILGQGPKLLIQFQNNGVVDDSQLPKDRFSAERLKGVDSTLKIQPAKLEDSAVYLCASSTGLAGLITDTQYFGPGTRLTVL.

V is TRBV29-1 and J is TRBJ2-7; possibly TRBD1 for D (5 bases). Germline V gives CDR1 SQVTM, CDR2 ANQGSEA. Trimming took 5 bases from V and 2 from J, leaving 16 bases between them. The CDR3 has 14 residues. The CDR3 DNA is TGCAGCGTTCAGAGAAAGGGGCCCCCCTACGAGCAGTACTTC. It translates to CSVQRKGPPYEQYF.

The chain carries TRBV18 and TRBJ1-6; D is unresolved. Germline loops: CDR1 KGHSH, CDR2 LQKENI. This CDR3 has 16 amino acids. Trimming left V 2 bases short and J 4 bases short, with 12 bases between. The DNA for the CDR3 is TGTGCCAGCTCACCATCGACCGCTGAGTATAATTCACCCCTCCACTTT. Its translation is CASSPSTAEYNSPLHF.

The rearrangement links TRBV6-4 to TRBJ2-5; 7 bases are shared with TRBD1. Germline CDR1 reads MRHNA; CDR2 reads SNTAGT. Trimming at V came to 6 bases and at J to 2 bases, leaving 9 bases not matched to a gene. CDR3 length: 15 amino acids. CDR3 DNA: TGTGCCAGCAGCGACGGGGCAGGGGGACAAGAGACCCAGTACTTC. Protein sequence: CASSDGAGGQETQYF.

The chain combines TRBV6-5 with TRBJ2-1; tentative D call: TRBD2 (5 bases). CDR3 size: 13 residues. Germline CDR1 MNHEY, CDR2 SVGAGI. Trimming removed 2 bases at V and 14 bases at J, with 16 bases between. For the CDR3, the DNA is TGTGCCAGCAGTTACGGCTTGCGAACCGGGGAGTTCTTC. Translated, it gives CASSYGLRTGEFF.

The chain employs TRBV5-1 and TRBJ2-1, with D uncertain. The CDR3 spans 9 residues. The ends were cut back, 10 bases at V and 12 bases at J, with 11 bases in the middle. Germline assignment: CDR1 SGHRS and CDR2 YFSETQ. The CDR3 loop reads CAHASRQFF. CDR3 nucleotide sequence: TGCGCCCACGCGTCGAGGCAGTTCTTC.

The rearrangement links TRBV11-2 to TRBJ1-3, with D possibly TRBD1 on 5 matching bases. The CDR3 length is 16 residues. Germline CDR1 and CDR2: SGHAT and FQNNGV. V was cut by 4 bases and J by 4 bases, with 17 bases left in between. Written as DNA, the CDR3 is TGTGCCAGCAGCTGGGGGTGGTCTCCTCGGGGAAACACCATATATTTT. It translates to CASSWGWSPRGNTIYF. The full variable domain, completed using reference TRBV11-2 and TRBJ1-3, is EAGVAQSPRYKIIEKRQSVAFWCNPISGHATLYWYQQILGQGPKLLIQFQNNGVVDDSQLPKDRFSAERLKGVDSTLKIQPAKLEDSAVYLCASSWGWSPRGNTIYFGEGSWLTVV.

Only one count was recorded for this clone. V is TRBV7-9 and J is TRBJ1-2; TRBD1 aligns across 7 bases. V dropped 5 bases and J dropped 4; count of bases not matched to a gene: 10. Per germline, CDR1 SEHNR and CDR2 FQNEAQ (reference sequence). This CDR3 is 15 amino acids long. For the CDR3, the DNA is TGTGCCAGCAGCATACTACAGGGGAGCGGCTATGGCTACACCTTC. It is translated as CASSILQGSGYGYTF.

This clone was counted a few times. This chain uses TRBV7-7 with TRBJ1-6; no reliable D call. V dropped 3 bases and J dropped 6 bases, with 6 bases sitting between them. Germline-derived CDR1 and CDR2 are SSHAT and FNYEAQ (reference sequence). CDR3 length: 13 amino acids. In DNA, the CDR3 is TGTGCCAGCAGCTTCGGACTTAATTCACCCCTCCACTTT. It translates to CASSFGLNSPLHF.